This TCR beta chain is from a study of identical twins. In TCRdb, the 5' RACE reads were re-called with MiXCR into one record per CDR3 protein. The sample holds over 500,000 distinct CDR3 sequences; roughly a fifth are singletons and the top ten take around 0.91%. This clonotype was seen only a few times. The CDR3 loop spans 13 amino acids. Looked up from germline, CDR1 is LGHDT and CDR2 is YNNKEL (reference sequence). V gave up 2 bases and J gave up 2 bases, with 7 bases separating them. This same sample was also part of a study on T cells expressing NK-cell markers.

The specimen sequenced was CD4+ T cells sorted from blood. The chain joins TRBV3-1 to TRBJ2-7, with D possibly being TRBD2 (6 bases). The sequence came from a woman between 18 and 29 years old in good health. The CDR3 DNA reads as TGTGCCAGCAGCCAATCGGGGGCCTACGAGCAGTACTTC. Translating it yields CASSQSGAYEQYF.